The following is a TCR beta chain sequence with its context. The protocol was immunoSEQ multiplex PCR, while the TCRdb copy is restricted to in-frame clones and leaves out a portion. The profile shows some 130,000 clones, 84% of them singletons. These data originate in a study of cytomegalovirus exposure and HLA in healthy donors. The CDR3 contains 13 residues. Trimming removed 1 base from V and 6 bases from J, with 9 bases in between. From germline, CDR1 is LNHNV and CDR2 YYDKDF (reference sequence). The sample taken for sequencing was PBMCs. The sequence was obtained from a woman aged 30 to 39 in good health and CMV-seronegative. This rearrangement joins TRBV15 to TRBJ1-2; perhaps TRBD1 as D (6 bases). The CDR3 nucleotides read TGTGCCACCAGCAGAGCAGGGGCGGATGGCTACACCTTC. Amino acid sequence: CATSRAGADGYTF.